These 8 T cell receptor beta chains share one sample of origin, sequenced in a study of graft-versus-host responses after intestinal transplantation. For these receptors, no antigen is known. Assay: immunoSEQ multiplex PCR; the TCRdb copy retains only in-frame clones and omits some. The sample lists 80,000 to 95,000 clones; roughly 90% were seen once. Source: unstimulated CD4+ T cells sorted from spleen or lymph node cells, taken before transplant. These receptors were taken from a human donor who was the organ donor for an intestinal transplant.

This chain links TRBV7-2 with TRBJ1-1; 7 bases map to TRBD1. CDR1 and CDR2 from the germline V gene are SGHTA and FQGNSA. The CDR3 extends over 15 amino acids. With 0 bases clipped from V and 0 bases from J, the junction kept 1 base outside the gene matches. The chain's CDR3 is CASSLAGTVNTEAFF. The CDR3 nucleotides are TGTGCCAGCAGCTTAGCGGGGACAGTGAACACTGAAGCTTTCTTT. The full variable domain, its missing parts supplied by reference TRBV7-2 and TRBJ1-1, is GAGVSQSPSNKVTEKGKDVELRCDPISGHTALYWYRQSLGQGLEFLIYFQGNSAPDKSGLPSDRFSAERTGGSVSTLTIQRTQQEDSAVYLCASSLAGTVNTEAFFGQGTRLTVV.

The rearrangement uses TRBV1 and TRBJ2-6; the listed D gene, TRBD2, was not tested against the DNA. TRBV1 is assigned pseudogene status. This CDR3 comprises 18 residues. The CDR3 DNA is TGCACCAGCAGCCAAGCACTAGCGGGGGACTCTGGGGCCAACGTCCTGACTTTC. It is translated as CTSSQALAGDSGANVLTF.

The chain carries TRBV7-9 and TRBJ1-1; D ambiguous. Germline V lookup: CDR1 SEHNR, CDR2 FQNEAQ (reference sequence). The V gene lost 1 base and the J gene lost 0 bases, with 6 bases spanning the gap. This CDR3 region has 14 residues. As DNA, the CDR3 is TGTGCCAGCAGCTTAGGTGGAGTGAACACTGAAGCTTTCTTT. Translated, it gives CASSLGGVNTEAFF.

This clone showed up just once. The chain is built from TRBV28 and TRBJ2-2; D may be TRBD2 (5 bases). Trimming took off 3 bases at V and 0 bases at J, with 8 bases between the two ends. This CDR3 region has 15 residues. CDR1 and CDR2 from the germline V gene are MDHEN and SYDVKM. The CDR3 DNA follows: TGTGCCAGCAGTTTTAACGGGGCGAACACCGGGGAGCTGTTTTTT. As protein: CASSFNGANTGELFF.

CDR3 protein: CASSQELGGELFF. The CDR3 DNA reads as TGTGCCAGCAGCCAAGAGCTAGGCGGGGAGCTGTTTTTT. The chain employs TRBV14 and TRBJ2-2; D not certain. V was shortened by 0 bases and J by 7 bases, with 6 bases between the two germline ends. The CDR3 sequence is 13 residues long. Germline-derived CDR1 and CDR2 are SGHDN and FVKESK. Looking up the rest from reference TRBV14 and TRBJ2-2 gives the full variable domain: EAGVTQFPSHSVIEKGQTVTLRCDPISGHDNLYWYRRVMGKEIKFLLHFVKESKQDESGMPNNRFLAERTGGTYSTLKVQPAELEDSGVYFCASSQELGGELFFGEGSRLTVL.

This chain uses TRBV28 with TRBJ1-2; 11 bases match TRBD1. Trimming at V came to 6 bases and at J to 5 bases, leaving 5 bases not matched to a gene. The CDR3 runs 14 residues. Germline V gives CDR1 MDHEN, CDR2 SYDVKM. The CDR3 DNA is TGTGCCAGCAGGTGGGACAGGGGGAGTTATGGCTACACCTTC. Translating gives CASRWDRGSYGYTF.

The chain uses TRBV30 and TRBJ2-5; D gene ambiguous. The CDR3 runs to 13 residues. V was trimmed by 2 bases and J by 2 bases, leaving 9 bases between them. Germline lookup yields CDR1 GTSNPN and CDR2 SVGIG (reference sequence). The CDR3 nucleotides are TGTGCCTGGAGTATCCAGTCGCAAGAGACCCAGTACTTC. Translated, it gives CAWSIQSQETQYF.

CDR3 residues: CASSRDRGRGLYGYTF. In nucleotides, the CDR3 is TGTGCCAGCAGCCGGGACCGGGGCAGGGGGCTTTATGGCTACACCTTC. The V gene is TRBV4-2, the J gene TRBJ1-2, with TRBD1 identical over 8 bases. The trim removed 4 bases at V and 5 bases at J, leaving 12 bases unmatched. This CDR3 spans 16 amino acids. Germline V gives CDR1 LGHNA, CDR2 YNFKEQ.